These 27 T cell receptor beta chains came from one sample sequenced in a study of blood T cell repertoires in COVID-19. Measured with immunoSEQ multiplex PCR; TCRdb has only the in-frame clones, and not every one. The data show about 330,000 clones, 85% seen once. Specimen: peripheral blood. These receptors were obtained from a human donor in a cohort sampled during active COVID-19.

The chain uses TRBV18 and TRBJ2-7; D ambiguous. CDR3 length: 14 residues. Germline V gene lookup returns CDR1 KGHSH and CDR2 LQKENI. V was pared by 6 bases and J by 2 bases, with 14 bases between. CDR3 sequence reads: CASSTTGVTYEQYF. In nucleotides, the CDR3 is TGTGCCAGCTCGACCACGGGTGTAACCTACGAGCAGTACTTC.

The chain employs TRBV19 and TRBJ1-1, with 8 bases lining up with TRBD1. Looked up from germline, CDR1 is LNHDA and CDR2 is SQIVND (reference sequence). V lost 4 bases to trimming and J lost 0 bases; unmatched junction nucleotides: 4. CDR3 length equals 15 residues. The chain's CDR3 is CASSRSGGMNTEAFF. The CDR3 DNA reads TGTGCCAGTAGTAGGTCAGGGGGCATGAACACTGAAGCTTTCTTT. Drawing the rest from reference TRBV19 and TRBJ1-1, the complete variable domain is DGGITQSPKYLFRKEGQNVTLSCEQNLNHDAMYWYRQDPGQGLRLIYYSQIVNDFQKGDIAEGYSVSREKKESFPLTVTSAQKNPTAFYLCASSRSGGMNTEAFFGQGTRLTVV.

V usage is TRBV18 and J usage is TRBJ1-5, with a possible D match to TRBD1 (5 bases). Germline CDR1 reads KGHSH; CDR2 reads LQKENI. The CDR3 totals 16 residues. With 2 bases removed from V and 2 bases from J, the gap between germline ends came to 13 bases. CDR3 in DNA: TGTGCCAGCTCACCAATGGGGGGGGTTGGCAATCAGCCCCAGCATTTT. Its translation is CASSPMGGVGNQPQHF.

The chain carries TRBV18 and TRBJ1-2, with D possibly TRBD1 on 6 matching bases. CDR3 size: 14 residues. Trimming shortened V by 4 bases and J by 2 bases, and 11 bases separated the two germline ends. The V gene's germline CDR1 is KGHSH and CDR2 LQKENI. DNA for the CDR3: TGTGCCAGCTCACATCCGGACAGCAACTATGGCTACACCTTC. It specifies CASSHPDSNYGYTF.

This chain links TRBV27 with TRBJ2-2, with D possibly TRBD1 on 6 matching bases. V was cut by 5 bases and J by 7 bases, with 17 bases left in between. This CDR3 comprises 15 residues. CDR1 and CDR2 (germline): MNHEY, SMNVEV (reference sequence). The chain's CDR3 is CASSQRQVLNGELFF. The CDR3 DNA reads TGTGCCAGCAGTCAGAGACAGGTACTCAACGGGGAGCTGTTTTTT.

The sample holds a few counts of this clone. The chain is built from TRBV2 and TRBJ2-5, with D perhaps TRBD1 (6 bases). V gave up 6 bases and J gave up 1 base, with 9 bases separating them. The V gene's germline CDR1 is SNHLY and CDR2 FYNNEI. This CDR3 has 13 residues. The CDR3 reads CASRGQFQETQYF. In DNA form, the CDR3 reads TGTGCCAGCAGGGGACAATTCCAAGAGACCCAGTACTTC.

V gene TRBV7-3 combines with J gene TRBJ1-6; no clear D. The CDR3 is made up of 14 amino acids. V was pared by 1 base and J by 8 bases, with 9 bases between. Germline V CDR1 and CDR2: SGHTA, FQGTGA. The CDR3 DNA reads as TGTGCCAGCAGCTTAAATTCGGTGGATTCACCCCTCCACTTT. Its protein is CASSLNSVDSPLHF.

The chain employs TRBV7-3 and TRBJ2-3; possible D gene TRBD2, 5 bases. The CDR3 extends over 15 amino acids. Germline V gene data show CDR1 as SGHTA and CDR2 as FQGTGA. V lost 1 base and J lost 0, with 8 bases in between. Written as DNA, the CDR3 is TGTGCCAGCAGCTTAAATGCGGGCAGCACAGATACGCAGTATTTT. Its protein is CASSLNAGSTDTQYF.

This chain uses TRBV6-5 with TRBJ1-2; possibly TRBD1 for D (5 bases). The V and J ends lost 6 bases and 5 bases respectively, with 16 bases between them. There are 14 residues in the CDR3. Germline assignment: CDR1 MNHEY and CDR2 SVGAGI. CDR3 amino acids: CASSLDRSDYGYTF. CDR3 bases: TGTGCCAGCAGCTTAGACAGATCGGATTATGGCTACACCTTC.

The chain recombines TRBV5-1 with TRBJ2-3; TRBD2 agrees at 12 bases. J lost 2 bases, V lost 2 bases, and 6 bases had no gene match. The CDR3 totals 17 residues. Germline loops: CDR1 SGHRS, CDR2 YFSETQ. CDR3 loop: CASSLPGLAGFTDTQYF. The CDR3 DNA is TGCGCCAGCAGCTTACCGGGACTAGCGGGTTTCACAGATACGCAGTATTTT.

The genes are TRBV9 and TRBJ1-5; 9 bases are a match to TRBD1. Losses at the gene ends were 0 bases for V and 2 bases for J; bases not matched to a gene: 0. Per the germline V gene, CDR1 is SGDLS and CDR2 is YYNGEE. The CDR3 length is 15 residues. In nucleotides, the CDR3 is TGTGCCAGCAGCGTAGGGGACAGGGGCAATCAGCCCCAGCATTTT. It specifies CASSVGDRGNQPQHF. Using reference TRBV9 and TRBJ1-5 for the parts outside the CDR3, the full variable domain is DSGVTQTPKHLITATGQRVTLRCSPRSGDLSVYWYQQSLDQGLQFLIQYYNGEERAKGNILERFSAQQFPDLHSELNLSSLELGDSALYFCASSVGDRGNQPQHFGDGTRLSIL.

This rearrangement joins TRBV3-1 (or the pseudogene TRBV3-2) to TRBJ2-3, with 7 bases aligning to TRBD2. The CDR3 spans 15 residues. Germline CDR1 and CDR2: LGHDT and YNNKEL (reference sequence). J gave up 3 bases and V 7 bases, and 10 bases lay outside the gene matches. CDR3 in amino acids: CASTQGTGGTDTQYF. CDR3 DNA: TGTGCCAGCACCCAGGGTACGGGGGGTACAGATACGCAGTATTTT.

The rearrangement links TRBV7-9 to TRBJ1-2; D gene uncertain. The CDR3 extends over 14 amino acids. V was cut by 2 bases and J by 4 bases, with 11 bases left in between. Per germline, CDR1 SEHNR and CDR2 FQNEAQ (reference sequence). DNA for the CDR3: TGTGCCAGCAGCTTACCTATCCGGAGCTATGGCTACACCTTC. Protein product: CASSLPIRSYGYTF.

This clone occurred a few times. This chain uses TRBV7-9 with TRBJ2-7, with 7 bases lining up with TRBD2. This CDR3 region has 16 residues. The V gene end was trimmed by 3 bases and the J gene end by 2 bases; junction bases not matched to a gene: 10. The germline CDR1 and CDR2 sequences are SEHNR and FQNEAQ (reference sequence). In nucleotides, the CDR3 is TGTGCCAGCAGCTTGAAAGGGACTACACATCCCTACGAGCAGTACTTC. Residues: CASSLKGTTHPYEQYF. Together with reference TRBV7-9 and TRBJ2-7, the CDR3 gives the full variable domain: DTGVSQNPRHKITKRGQNVTFRCDPISEHNRLYWYRQTLGQGPEFLTYFQNEAQLEKSRLLSDRFSAERPKGSFSTLEIQRTEQGDSAMYLCASSLKGTTHPYEQYFGPGTRLTVT.

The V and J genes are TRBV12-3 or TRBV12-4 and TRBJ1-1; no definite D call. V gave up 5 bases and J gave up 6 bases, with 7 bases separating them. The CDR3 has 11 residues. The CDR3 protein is CASSGRAEAFF. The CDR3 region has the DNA TGTGCCAGCAGTGGGAGGGCTGAAGCTTTCTTT.

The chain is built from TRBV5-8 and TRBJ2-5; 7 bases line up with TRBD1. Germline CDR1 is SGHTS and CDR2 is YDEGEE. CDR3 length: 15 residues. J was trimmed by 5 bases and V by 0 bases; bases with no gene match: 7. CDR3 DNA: TGTGCCAGCAGCTTGGGACAGGGTCACGAGGAGACCCAGTACTTC. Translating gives CASSLGQGHEETQYF. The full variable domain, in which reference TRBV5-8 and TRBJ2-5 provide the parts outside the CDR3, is EAGVTQSPTHLIKTRGQQATLRCSPISGHTSVYWYQQALGLGLQFLLWYDEGEERNRGNFPPRFSGRQFPNYSSELNVNALELEDSALYLCASSLGQGHEETQYFGPGTRLLVL.

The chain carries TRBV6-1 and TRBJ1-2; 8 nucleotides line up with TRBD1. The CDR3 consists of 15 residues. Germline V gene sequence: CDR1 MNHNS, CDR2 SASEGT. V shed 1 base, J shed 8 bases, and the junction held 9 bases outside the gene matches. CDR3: CASSEVMRTGHGYTF. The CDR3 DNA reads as TGTGCCAGCAGTGAAGTTATGAGGACAGGGCACGGCTACACCTTC.

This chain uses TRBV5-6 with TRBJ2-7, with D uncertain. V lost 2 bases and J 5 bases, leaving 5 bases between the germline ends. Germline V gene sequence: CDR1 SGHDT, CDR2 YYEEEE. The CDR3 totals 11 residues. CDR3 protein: CASSFTDEQYF. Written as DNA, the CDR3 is TGTGCCAGCAGCTTTACGGACGAGCAGTACTTC.

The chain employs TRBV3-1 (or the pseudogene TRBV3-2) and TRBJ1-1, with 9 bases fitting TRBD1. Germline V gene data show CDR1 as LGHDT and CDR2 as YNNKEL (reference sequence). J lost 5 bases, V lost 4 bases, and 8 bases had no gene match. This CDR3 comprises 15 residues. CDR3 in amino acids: CASSRTGGGGTEAFF. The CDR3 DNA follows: TGTGCCAGCAGCCGAACAGGGGGCGGAGGGACTGAAGCTTTCTTT.

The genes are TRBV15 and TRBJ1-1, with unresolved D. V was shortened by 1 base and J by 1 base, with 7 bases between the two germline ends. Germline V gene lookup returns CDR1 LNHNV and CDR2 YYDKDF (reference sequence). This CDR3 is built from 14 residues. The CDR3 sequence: CATSRADKNTEAFF. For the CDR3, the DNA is TGTGCCACCAGCAGAGCAGACAAGAACACTGAAGCTTTCTTT.

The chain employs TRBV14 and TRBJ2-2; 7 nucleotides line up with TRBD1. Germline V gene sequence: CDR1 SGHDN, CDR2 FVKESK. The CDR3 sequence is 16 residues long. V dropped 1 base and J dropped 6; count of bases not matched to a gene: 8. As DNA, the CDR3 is TGTGCCAGCAGCCAAGGACGGGACAGAAGTTCCGGGGAGCTGTTTTTT. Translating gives CASSQGRDRSSGELFF.

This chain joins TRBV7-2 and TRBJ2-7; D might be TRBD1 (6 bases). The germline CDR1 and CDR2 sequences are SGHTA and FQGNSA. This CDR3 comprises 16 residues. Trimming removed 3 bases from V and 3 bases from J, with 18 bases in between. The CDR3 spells CASSFRQAGTLYEQYF. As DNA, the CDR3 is TGTGCCAGCAGCTTTAGACAGGCGGGTACCCTCTACGAGCAGTACTTC.

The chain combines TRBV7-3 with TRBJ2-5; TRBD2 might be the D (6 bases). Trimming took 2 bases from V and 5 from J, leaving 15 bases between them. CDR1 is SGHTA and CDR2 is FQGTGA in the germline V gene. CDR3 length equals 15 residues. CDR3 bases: TGTGCCAGCAGCTTAGGTGGAGGGAAGTTTGAGACCCAGTACTTC. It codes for CASSLGGGKFETQYF.

CDR3 amino acids: CASSLGESETGDPQHF. As DNA, the CDR3 is TGTGCCAGCAGCTTAGGGGAGTCCGAGACAGGCGATCCCCAGCATTTT. The chain has TRBV11-2 and TRBJ1-5; tentative D call: TRBD1 (6 bases). Trimming removed 1 base at V and 10 bases at J, with 20 bases between. The CDR3 sequence is 16 residues long. CDR1 and CDR2 from the germline V gene are SGHAT and FQNNGV. Using reference TRBV11-2 and TRBJ1-5 for the parts outside the CDR3, the full variable domain is EAGVAQSPRYKIIEKRQSVAFWCNPISGHATLYWYQQILGQGPKLLIQFQNNGVVDDSQLPKDRFSAERLKGVDSTLKIQPAKLEDSAVYLCASSLGESETGDPQHFGDGTRLSIL.

Here the CDR3 reads CATNSDRAGKTQPQHF. The CDR3 nucleotides are TGTGCCACCAACTCTGACAGGGCGGGGAAGACTCAGCCCCAGCATTTT. The V call is TRBV15, the J call TRBJ1-5; TRBD1 aligns across 7 bases. Germline-derived CDR1 and CDR2 are LNHNV and YYDKDF (reference sequence). The CDR3 consists of 16 residues. Germline trimming cut 7 bases from V and 6 bases from J; bases unmatched to any gene: 15.

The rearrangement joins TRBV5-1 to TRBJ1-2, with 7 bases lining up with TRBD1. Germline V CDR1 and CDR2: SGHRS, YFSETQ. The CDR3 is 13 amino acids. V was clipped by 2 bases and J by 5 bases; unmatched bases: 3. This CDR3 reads CASSFGTVYGYTF. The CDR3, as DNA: TGCGCCAGCAGCTTCGGGACAGTTTATGGCTACACCTTC.

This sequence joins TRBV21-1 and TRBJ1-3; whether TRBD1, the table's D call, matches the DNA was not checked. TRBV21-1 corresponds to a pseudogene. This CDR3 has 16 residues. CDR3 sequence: CASKRGQGGSGNTIYF. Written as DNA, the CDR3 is TGTGCCAGCAAAAGGGGACAGGGAGGCTCTGGAAACACCATATATTTT.